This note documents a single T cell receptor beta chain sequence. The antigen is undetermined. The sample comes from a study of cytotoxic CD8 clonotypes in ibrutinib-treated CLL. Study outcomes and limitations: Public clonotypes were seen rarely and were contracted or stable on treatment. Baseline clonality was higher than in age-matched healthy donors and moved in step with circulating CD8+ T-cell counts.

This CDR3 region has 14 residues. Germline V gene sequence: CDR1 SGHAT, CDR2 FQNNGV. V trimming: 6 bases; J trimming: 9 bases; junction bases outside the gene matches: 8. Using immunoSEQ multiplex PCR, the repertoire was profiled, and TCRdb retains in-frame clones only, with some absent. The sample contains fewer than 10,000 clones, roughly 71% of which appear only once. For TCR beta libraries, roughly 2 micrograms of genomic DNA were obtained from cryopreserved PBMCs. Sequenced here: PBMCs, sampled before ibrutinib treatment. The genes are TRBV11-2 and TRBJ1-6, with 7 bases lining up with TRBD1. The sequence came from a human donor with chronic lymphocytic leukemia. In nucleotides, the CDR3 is TGTGCCAGCAGAGCCCAGGGGGTTGGTTCACCCCTCCACTTT. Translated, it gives CASRAQGVGSPLHF.